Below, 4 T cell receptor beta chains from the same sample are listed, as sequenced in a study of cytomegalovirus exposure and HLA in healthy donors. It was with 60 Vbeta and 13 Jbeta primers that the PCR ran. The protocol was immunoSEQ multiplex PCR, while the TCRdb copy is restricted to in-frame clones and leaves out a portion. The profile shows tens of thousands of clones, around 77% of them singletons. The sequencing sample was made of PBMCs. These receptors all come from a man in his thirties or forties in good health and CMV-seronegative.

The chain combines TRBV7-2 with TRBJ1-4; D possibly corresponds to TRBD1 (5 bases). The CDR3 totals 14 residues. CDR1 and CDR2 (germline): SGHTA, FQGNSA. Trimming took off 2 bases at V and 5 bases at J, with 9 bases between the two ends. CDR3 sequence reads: CASSLNAGNEKLFF. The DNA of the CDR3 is TGTGCCAGCAGCTTAAACGCAGGGAATGAAAAACTGTTTTTT. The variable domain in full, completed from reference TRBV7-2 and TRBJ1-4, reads GAGVSQSPSNKVTEKGKDVELRCDPISGHTALYWYRQSLGQGLEFLIYFQGNSAPDKSGLPSDRFSAERTGGSVSTLTIQRTQQEDSAVYLCASSLNAGNEKLFFGSGTQLSVL.

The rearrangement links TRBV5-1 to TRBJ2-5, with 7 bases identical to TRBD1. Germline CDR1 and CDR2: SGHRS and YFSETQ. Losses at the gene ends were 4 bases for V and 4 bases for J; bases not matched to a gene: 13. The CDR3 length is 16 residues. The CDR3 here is CASSARSSQGSETQYF. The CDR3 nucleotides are TGCGCCAGCAGCGCGCGATCATCACAGGGGTCAGAGACCCAGTACTTC.

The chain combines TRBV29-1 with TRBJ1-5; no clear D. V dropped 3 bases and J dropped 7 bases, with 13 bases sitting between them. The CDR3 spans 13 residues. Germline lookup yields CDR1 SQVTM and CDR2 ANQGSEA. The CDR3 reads CSVEAQAGQPQHF. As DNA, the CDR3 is TGCAGCGTTGAGGCGCAGGCTGGGCAGCCCCAGCATTTT.

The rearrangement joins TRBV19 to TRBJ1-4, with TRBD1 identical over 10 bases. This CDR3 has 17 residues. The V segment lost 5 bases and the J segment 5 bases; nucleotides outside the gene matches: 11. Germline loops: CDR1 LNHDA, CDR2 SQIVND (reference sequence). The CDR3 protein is CASSDGTGDWKNEKLFF. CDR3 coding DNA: TGTGCCAGTAGTGACGGGACAGGGGACTGGAAAAATGAAAAACTGTTTTTT.